This is a list of T cell receptor beta chains from one sample in a study of CD8 T cells in Susac syndrome. A single record per CDR3 protein comes from TCRdb applying MiXCR to the immunoSEQ multiplex PCR reads. The sample shows fewer than 85,000 distinct CDR3 sequences, 94% of them seen only once. Sequencing was performed on CD8+ T cells from PBMCs. These TCRs come from a human donor with Susac syndrome. Each CDR3 is given without its conserved first and last residue.

j_call: TRBJ1-2; v_call: TRBV6-2/TRBV6-3; cdr3_aa: ASSYAPYYGYT
j_call: TRBJ2-7; v_call: TRBV14; cdr3_aa: ASSHWQGNPYEQY
j_call: TRBJ2-7; v_call: TRBV5-1; cdr3_aa: ASSEPGQGNHEQY
j_call: TRBJ2-1; v_call: TRBV27; cdr3_aa: ASSLRGTSYNEQF
j_call: TRBJ1-5; v_call: TRBV5-6; cdr3_aa: ASSFRSLSNQPQH
j_call: TRBJ2-5; v_call: TRBV5-4; cdr3_aa: ASSPTGGTQY
j_call: TRBJ2-5; v_call: TRBV12-3/TRBV12-4; cdr3_aa: ASSSDFTRGETQY
j_call: TRBJ2-7; v_call: TRBV5-1; cdr3_aa: ASSSNSGGWQGSHEQY
j_call: TRBJ2-3; v_call: TRBV11-2; cdr3_aa: ASSPGLAGANRADTQY
j_call: TRBJ1-1; v_call: TRBV7-2; cdr3_aa: AIKSPPNTEAF
j_call: TRBJ2-6; v_call: TRBV28; cdr3_aa: ASSDSSGANVLT
j_call: TRBJ2-5; v_call: TRBV7-9; cdr3_aa: ASGLRGQRVETQY
j_call: TRBJ2-1; v_call: TRBV4-1; cdr3_aa: ASSQKSVLAGGFNEQF
j_call: TRBJ2-7; v_call: TRBV9; cdr3_aa: ASSPGSPAEQY
j_call: TRBJ2-7; v_call: TRBV9; cdr3_aa: ASSPGSGYEQY
j_call: TRBJ2-1; v_call: TRBV9; cdr3_aa: ASSPSDNEQF
j_call: TRBJ2-7; v_call: TRBV14; cdr3_aa: ASSGQYRTYEQY
j_call: TRBJ1-1; v_call: TRBV13; cdr3_aa: ASSFGGGRSEAF
j_call: TRBJ2-7; v_call: TRBV3-1; cdr3_aa: ASSQEGTGGYEQY
j_call: TRBJ1-2; v_call: TRBV7-2; cdr3_aa: ASRGPGIFYGYT
j_call: TRBJ1-2; v_call: TRBV6-6; cdr3_aa: ASRGVDGYT
j_call: TRBJ2-7; v_call: TRBV13; cdr3_aa: ASSPDGGEQY
j_call: TRBJ1-1; v_call: TRBV13; cdr3_aa: ASSVNWGNTEAF
j_call: TRBJ1-6; v_call: TRBV9; cdr3_aa: ASSAAGNSPLH
j_call: TRBJ1-1; v_call: TRBV25-1; cdr3_aa: ASSDRNTEAF
j_call: TRBJ1-1; v_call: TRBV29-1; cdr3_aa: SARDGNTEAF
j_call: TRBJ2-7; v_call: TRBV5-1; cdr3_aa: ASSLPDSSYEQY
j_call: TRBJ2-7; v_call: TRBV20-1; cdr3_aa: SAGTSGASTYEQY
j_call: TRBJ2-3; v_call: TRBV2; cdr3_aa: ASSGVGVTDTQY
j_call: TRBJ2-7; v_call: TRBV7-9; cdr3_aa: ASSLAGQGAAEQY
j_call: TRBJ1-1; v_call: TRBV9; cdr3_aa: ASSGNRGTEAF
j_call: TRBJ2-3; v_call: TRBV5-6; cdr3_aa: ASSLATDTQY
j_call: TRBJ2-3; v_call: TRBV30; cdr3_aa: AWSVSTDTQY
j_call: TRBJ2-1; v_call: TRBV12-3/TRBV12-4; cdr3_aa: ASTPGAGVKNEQF
j_call: TRBJ1-3; v_call: TRBV7-9; cdr3_aa: ASSRGTVKSNTIY
j_call: TRBJ1-3; v_call: TRBV9; cdr3_aa: ASSANPGQAVGDTIY
j_call: TRBJ1-2; v_call: TRBV4-3; cdr3_aa: ASSQDTGTAGYT
j_call: TRBJ2-7; v_call: TRBV12-3/TRBV12-4; cdr3_aa: ASSERGYEQY
j_call: TRBJ2-5; v_call: TRBV20-1; cdr3_aa: SASKVAGGETQY
j_call: TRBJ1-5; v_call: TRBV7-8; cdr3_aa: ASSTRGAQPQH
j_call: TRBJ2-1; v_call: TRBV10-1; cdr3_aa: ASSPPGGGGYNEQF
j_call: TRBJ2-1; v_call: TRBV27; cdr3_aa: ASSMGNEQF
j_call: TRBJ2-1; v_call: TRBV9; cdr3_aa: ASSVTVRDSLSEQF
j_call: TRBJ2-3; v_call: TRBV7-8; cdr3_aa: ASTEFGSRKTDTQY
j_call: TRBJ1-2; v_call: TRBV3-1; cdr3_aa: ASSQLKSTVFYGYT
j_call: TRBJ2-2; v_call: TRBV20-1; cdr3_aa: SARRRDTGELF
j_call: TRBJ2-1; v_call: TRBV9; cdr3_aa: ASSPRQGRDNEQF
j_call: TRBJ1-6; v_call: TRBV19; cdr3_aa: ASSAGTTNSPLH
j_call: TRBJ2-7; v_call: TRBV14; cdr3_aa: ASSGRHLGYEQY
j_call: TRBJ2-7; v_call: TRBV3-1; cdr3_aa: ASSQDLGGYEQY